The 4 T cell receptor beta chains below all came from one sample that was sequenced in a study of beta chain features in type 1 diabetes. Every isolated RNA sample was fully reverse transcribed, so sequencing captured expressed TCRB transcripts. Method: immunoSEQ multiplex PCR; TCRdb's copy keeps in-frame clones and lacks some. The sample holds around 430,000 clones, 30% seen once. Sample: naive CD4+ T cells from blood. The source is a man aged 18 to 30 in good health.

This clone was detected only a few times. This chain uses TRBV30 with TRBJ2-2, with TRBD1 matching over 8 bases. V shed 5 bases, J shed 1 base, and the junction held 3 bases outside the gene matches. The V gene's germline CDR1 is GTSNPN and CDR2 SVGIG (reference sequence). The CDR3 is made up of 14 amino acids. In DNA form, the CDR3 reads TGTGCCTGGCAGGGGGCAAGGAACACCGGGGAGCTGTTTTTT. Its translation: CAWQGARNTGELFF.

This clone was detected only a few times. The J gene is TRBJ2-6, the V gene TRBV10-3; 9 nucleotides line up with TRBD2. This CDR3 comprises 17 residues. Germline-derived CDR1 and CDR2 are ENHRY and SYGVKD. The trim removed 4 bases at V and 2 bases at J, leaving 6 bases unmatched. CDR3: CAISASSGITGANVLTF. In nucleotides, the CDR3 is TGTGCCATCAGTGCCTCTAGCGGGATCACTGGGGCCAACGTCCTGACTTTC.

This rearrangement joins TRBV2 to TRBJ2-7; D remains ambiguous. CDR3 length: 15 residues. V lost 6 bases to trimming and J lost 0 bases, with 15 bases between them. Germline CDR1 SNHLY, CDR2 FYNNEI. This chain's CDR3 is CASRPPYSFSYEQYF. CDR3 coding DNA: TGTGCCAGCAGGCCCCCTTACTCCTTCTCCTACGAGCAGTACTTC.

This chain uses TRBV18 with TRBJ2-7, with D unresolved. Looked up from germline, CDR1 is KGHSH and CDR2 is LQKENI. Trimming left V 3 bases short and J 5 bases short, with 11 bases between. This CDR3 region has 13 residues. The DNA of the CDR3 is TGTGCCAGCTCACCTGGCTTTGGAGACGAGCAGTACTTC. Its protein product is CASSPGFGDEQYF. The full variable domain, rest sourced from reference TRBV18 and TRBJ2-7, is NAGVMQNPRHLVRRRGQEARLRCSPMKGHSHVYWYRQLPEEGLKFMVYLQKENIIDESGMPKERFSAEFPKEGPSILRIQQVVRGDSAAYFCASSPGFGDEQYFGPGTRLTVT.